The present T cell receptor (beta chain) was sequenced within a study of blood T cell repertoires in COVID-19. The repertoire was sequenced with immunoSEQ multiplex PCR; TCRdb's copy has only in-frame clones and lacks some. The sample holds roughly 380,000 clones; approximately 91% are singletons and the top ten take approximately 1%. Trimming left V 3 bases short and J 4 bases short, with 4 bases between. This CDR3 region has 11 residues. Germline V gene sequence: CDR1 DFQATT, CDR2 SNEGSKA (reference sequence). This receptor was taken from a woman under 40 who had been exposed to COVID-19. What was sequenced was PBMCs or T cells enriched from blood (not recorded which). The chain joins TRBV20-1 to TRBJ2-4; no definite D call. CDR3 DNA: TGCAGTGCTAGCGGGAAAAACATTCAGTACTTC. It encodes CSASGKNIQYF.